Each of the 23 T cell receptor beta chains below was sequenced from the same sample in a study of T cell responses to AZD1222 COVID-19 vaccine. Produced via immunoSEQ multiplex PCR; TCRdb's table is partial and in-frame only. The sample includes some 120,000 clones, about nine tenths seen only once; the top ten take roughly a tenth. Sequencing was performed on peripheral blood, taken 28 days after the second AZD1222 dose. These receptors were collected from an adult who received the AZD1222 COVID-19 vaccine.

V gene TRBV5-1 combines with J gene TRBJ1-4; 9 nucleotides line up with TRBD1. The germline V gene encodes CDR1 SGHRS and CDR2 YFSETQ. This CDR3 is 15 amino acids long. The trim removed 4 bases at V and 8 bases at J, leaving 9 bases unmatched. The CDR3 protein is CASSPTGTGIEKLFF. CDR3 in DNA: TGCGCCAGCAGCCCTACCGGGACAGGGATCGAAAAACTGTTTTTT.

The V gene is TRBV7-2, the J gene TRBJ1-3; tentative D call: TRBD1 (5 bases). The germline CDR1 and CDR2 sequences are SGHTA and FQGNSA. CDR3 length equals 16 residues. Between the trimmed V and J ends, which lost 4 bases and 4 bases, there was a span of 17 bases. The CDR3 sequence is CASSSDWGSGGNTIYF. In nucleotides, the CDR3 is TGTGCCAGCAGCTCGGATTGGGGGTCGGGGGGAAACACCATATATTTT.

J is TRBJ2-3 and V is TRBV27; D remains unclear. Germline V gives CDR1 MNHEY, CDR2 SMNVEV (reference sequence). Trimming pared 2 bases from V and 2 bases from J, leaving 5 bases between. This CDR3 has 13 amino acids. CDR3 amino acids: CASSLLLTDTQYF. For the CDR3, the DNA is TGTGCCAGCAGTTTACTCCTCACAGATACGCAGTATTTT.

The V and J genes are TRBV5-6 and TRBJ2-3, with 10 bases lining up with TRBD2. CDR3 length: 15 residues. Germline V gene sequence: CDR1 SGHDT, CDR2 YYEEEE. Germline trimming cut 5 bases from V and 3 bases from J; bases unmatched to any gene: 6. CDR3 DNA: TGTGCCAGCAGGCACCCGGGACTAGCGACAGATACGCAGTATTTT. It is translated as CASRHPGLATDTQYF.

The chain combines TRBV5-1 with TRBJ1-2; D possibly corresponds to TRBD1 (5 bases). The length of the CDR3 is 12 residues. Germline V CDR1 and CDR2: SGHRS, YFSETQ. V was pared by 1 base and J by 6 bases, with 7 bases between. The CDR3 is CASSLQGNGYTF. The CDR3 coding sequence is TGCGCCAGCAGCTTGCAGGGAAATGGCTACACCTTC.

The DNA of the CDR3 is TGTGCCAGCAGTGAAGTCCTCAACACTGAAGCTTTCTTT. Its protein is CASSEVLNTEAFF. The J gene is TRBJ1-1, the V gene TRBV2; no clear D. CDR1 SNHLY and CDR2 FYNNEI come from the germline V gene. This CDR3 comprises 13 residues. Trimming removed 1 base at V and 2 bases at J, with 5 bases between.

The chain joins TRBV18 to TRBJ2-7; D is possibly TRBD2 (5 bases). The CDR3 totals 13 residues. Germline lookup yields CDR1 KGHSH and CDR2 LQKENI. Between the trimmed V and J ends, which lost 2 bases and 0 bases, there was a span of 5 bases. CDR3 nucleotide sequence: TGTGCCAGCTCACCAGCGGGCTCCTACGAGCAGTACTTC. It is translated as CASSPAGSYEQYF. Variable domain in full (rest from reference TRBV18 and TRBJ2-7): NAGVMQNPRHLVRRRGQEARLRCSPMKGHSHVYWYRQLPEEGLKFMVYLQKENIIDESGMPKERFSAEFPKEGPSILRIQQVVRGDSAAYFCASSPAGSYEQYFGPGTRLTVT.

The chain links TRBV12-3 or TRBV12-4 to TRBJ1-2; D remains ambiguous. Between the trimmed V and J ends, which lost 7 bases and 7 bases, there was a span of 16 bases. The CDR3 has 13 amino acids. The CDR3, as DNA: TGTGCCAGCACCATGGGAGGGATCGGTGGCTACACCTTC. Translated: CASTMGGIGGYTF.

V and J are TRBV6-4 and TRBJ2-3, with D possibly TRBD1 on 5 matching bases. This CDR3 has 16 amino acids. CDR1 MRHNA and CDR2 SNTAGT come from the germline V gene. Trimming stripped 5 bases from V and 5 bases from J, with 20 bases between. The CDR3 nucleotides are TGTGCCAGCAGTCTAACTCCGCCAGGGCGTCAAGATACGCAGTATTTT. Its translation is CASSLTPPGRQDTQYF.

CDR3 residues: CASSFEGATQYF. The CDR3 nucleotides are TGTGCCAGCAGCTTTGAAGGTGCCACCCAGTACTTC. The gene calls are TRBV7-9 and TRBJ2-5; no firm D call. CDR3 length: 12 amino acids. The ends were cut back, 3 bases at V and 8 bases at J, with 10 bases in the middle. Germline V gives CDR1 SEHNR, CDR2 FQNEAQ (reference sequence).

The gene calls are TRBV14 and TRBJ1-1; D unresolved. Looked up from germline, CDR1 is SGHDN and CDR2 is FVKESK. The CDR3 sequence is 15 residues long. The V end lost 0 bases, the J end lost 8 bases, and 16 bases lay between the germline ends. CDR3 nucleotides: TGTGCCAGCAGCCAAGATGTAGCCGGACGAATAGAAGCTTTCTTT. Translated: CASSQDVAGRIEAFF. Variable domain in full (rest from reference TRBV14 and TRBJ1-1): EAGVTQFPSHSVIEKGQTVTLRCDPISGHDNLYWYRRVMGKEIKFLLHFVKESKQDESGMPNNRFLAERTGGTYSTLKVQPAELEDSGVYFCASSQDVAGRIEAFFGQGTRLTVV.

The chain is built from TRBV7-8 and TRBJ2-7, with 12 bases that match TRBD2. Looked up from germline, CDR1 is SGHVS and CDR2 is FQNEAQ. CDR3 length: 20 residues. Trimming cost V 5 bases and J 1 base; bases outside gene matches: 18. The CDR3: CASSLGSGTSGLGVSYEQYF. CDR3 nucleotide sequence: TGTGCCAGCAGCCTTGGGTCTGGGACTAGCGGGCTAGGTGTGTCCTACGAGCAGTACTTC. Using reference TRBV7-8 and TRBJ2-7 for the parts outside the CDR3, the full variable domain is GAGVSQSPRYKVAKRGQDVALRCDPISGHVSLFWYQQALGQGPEFLTYFQNEAQLDKSGLPSDRFFAERPEGSVSTLKIQRTQQEDSAVYLCASSLGSGTSGLGVSYEQYFGPGTRLTVT.

The chain combines TRBV4-3 with TRBJ1-2; D gene unclear. The V end lost 1 base, the J end lost 5 bases, and 14 bases lay between the germline ends. Germline V CDR1 and CDR2: LGHNA, YSLEER. The CDR3 is 15 amino acids. The CDR3 DNA reads as TGCGCCAGCAGCCAAGCCACAGAAGAGTTTTATGGCTACACCTTC. The encoded protein is CASSQATEEFYGYTF.

This clone has a handful of counts. The chain recombines TRBV10-2 with TRBJ2-1; 9 bases are a match to TRBD2. The trim removed 8 bases at V and 5 bases at J, leaving 7 bases unmatched. From germline, CDR1 is WSHSY and CDR2 SAAADI. The CDR3 extends over 14 amino acids. The CDR3 DNA reads as TGCGCCAGCCTATTTGCGGGAGGGGACAATGAGCAGTTCTTC. It specifies CASLFAGGDNEQFF.

This chain connects TRBV3-1 (or the pseudogene TRBV3-2) to TRBJ2-3; 10 bases align to TRBD2. Trimming took 5 bases from V and 5 from J; bases not matched to a gene: 7. Germline-derived CDR1 and CDR2 are LGHDT and YNNKEL (reference sequence). This CDR3 has 15 amino acids. DNA for the CDR3: TGTGCCAGCAGCTCGTCTCTAGCGGGAGTAGATACGCAGTATTTT. Its protein is CASSSSLAGVDTQYF.

V is TRBV12-3 or TRBV12-4 and J is TRBJ2-3; D remains ambiguous. V lost 7 bases to trimming and J lost 6 bases, with 8 bases between them. The CDR3 extends over 11 amino acids. DNA of the CDR3: TGTGCCAGCACCGTAGGGGATACGCAGTATTTT. Translated, it gives CASTVGDTQYF.

For this clone: Other DNA sequences of this sample code for an identical CDR3. The chain joins TRBV20-1 to TRBJ1-2; a weak D match, TRBD1 (5 bases). Germline loops: CDR1 DFQATT, CDR2 SNEGSKA (reference sequence). The V gene lost 3 bases and the J gene lost 5 bases, with 10 bases spanning the gap. CDR3 size: 12 residues. CDR3 in DNA: TGCAGTGCTAGTACGGGGGGTTATGGCTACACCTTC. This sequence encodes CSASTGGYGYTF.

The V gene is TRBV5-1, the J gene TRBJ1-4; D perhaps matches TRBD1 (5 bases). The V end lost 4 bases, the J end lost 8 bases, and 18 bases lay between the germline ends. The length of the CDR3 is 15 residues. The germline V gene has CDR1 SGHRS and CDR2 YFSETQ. The CDR3 DNA follows: TGCGCCAGCAGCGCAACCGGGACCATAGGGGAAAAACTGTTTTTT. Translation gives CASSATGTIGEKLFF.

The rearrangement uses TRBV7-3 and TRBJ2-5; the D gene is possibly TRBD2 (6 bases). The CDR3 length is 14 residues. Germline V gives CDR1 SGHTA, CDR2 FQGTGA. Trimming left V 4 bases short and J 3 bases short, with 12 bases between. CDR3 DNA sequence: TGTGCCAGCAGCTCGGGACTCTCTGAAGAGACCCAGTACTTC. It yields the protein CASSSGLSEETQYF.

The rearrangement joins TRBV7-9 to TRBJ1-4; TRBD1 is a possible D gene (6 bases). The germline gives CDR1 SEHNR, CDR2 FQNEAQ (reference sequence). Trimming stripped 3 bases from V and 5 bases from J, with 10 bases between. This CDR3 region has 14 residues. The CDR3 DNA follows: TGTGCCAGCAGCTTCGACAGGAGGAATGAAAAACTGTTTTTT. Its translation is CASSFDRRNEKLFF.

The V and J genes are TRBV5-8 and TRBJ1-5; 8 nucleotides match TRBD1. After removal of 5 bases from V and 4 bases from J, the junction contained 5 bases not matched to a gene. Per the germline V gene, CDR1 is SGHTS and CDR2 is YDEGEE. The CDR3 totals 14 residues. The CDR3 region is CASSGQGRNQPQHF. DNA of the CDR3: TGTGCCAGCAGTGGACAGGGACGGAATCAGCCCCAGCATTTT.

The genes are TRBV28 and TRBJ2-2; TRBD1 or TRBD2 may be the D gene (5 bases each). V lost 6 bases and J 2 bases, leaving 7 bases between the germline ends. Germline CDR1 reads MDHEN; CDR2 reads SYDVKM. CDR3 length: 13 residues. In DNA, the CDR3 is TGTGCCAGCAGGGGACGTAACACCGGGGAGCTGTTTTTT. Translating gives CASRGRNTGELFF.

This chain links TRBV11-2 with TRBJ2-7; D call uncertain. The length of the CDR3 is 15 residues. Germline CDR1 SGHAT, CDR2 FQNNGV. The germline V and J ends were trimmed by 4 bases and 2 bases, with 15 bases remaining between them. In DNA form, the CDR3 reads TGTGCCAGCAGCTCAATCCAGAGTTCTCCCTACGAGCAGTACTTC. This encodes CASSSIQSSPYEQYF.